This passage covers 30 T cell receptor beta chains from one sample sequenced in a study of T cells after yellow fever vaccination. TCRdb processed the 5' RACE reads anew with MiXCR; each CDR3 protein has one entry. Here the sample spans 250,000 to 350,000 distinct CDR3 sequences, around 6.8% being singletons. The sample consisted of PBMCs, taken around 45 days after the first yellow fever vaccination. The origin of the receptors is a man younger than 30 who received the YFV17D yellow fever vaccine.

This clonotype was observed a few times. J is TRBJ2-7 and V is TRBV13; D possibly corresponds to TRBD2 (6 bases). V was trimmed by 9 bases and J by 4 bases, leaving 19 bases between them. The CDR3 totals 14 residues. Germline V gene lookup returns CDR1 PRHDT and CDR2 FYEKMQ (reference sequence). DNA of the CDR3: TGTGCCAGAATAGTCGCGGGATTTCCTTACGAGCAGTACGTC. Residues: CARIVAGFPYEQYV.

The rearrangement uses TRBV4-2 and TRBJ2-1; 13 nucleotides match TRBD2. V gave up 3 bases and J gave up 7 bases; unmatched junction bases: 3. There are 15 residues in the CDR3. Per germline, CDR1 LGHNA and CDR2 YNFKEQ. CDR3 bases: TGTGCCAGCAGCCATGGACTAGCGGGGGTAAATGAGCAGTTCTTC. This sequence encodes CASSHGLAGVNEQFF.

V usage is TRBV7-9 and J usage is TRBJ2-5; maybe TRBD1 (5 bases). Deletions cut 4 bases from V and 2 bases from J, with 8 bases between. There are 13 residues in the CDR3. The germline gives CDR1 SEHNR, CDR2 FQNEAQ (reference sequence). The CDR3 bases are TGTGCCAGCAGCTGGACACGACAAGAGACCCAGTACTTC. Translated: CASSWTRQETQYF. Supplemented by reference TRBV7-9 and TRBJ2-5, the full variable domain reads DTGVSQNPRHKITKRGQNVTFRCDPISEHNRLYWYRQTLGQGPEFLTYFQNEAQLEKSRLLSDRFSAERPKGSFSTLEIQRTEQGDSAMYLCASSWTRQETQYFGPGTRLLVL.

This chain links TRBV7-8 with TRBJ2-7, with TRBD2 matching over 7 bases. This CDR3 region has 13 residues. Germline-derived CDR1 and CDR2 are SGHVS and FQNEAQ. CDR3 in amino acids: CTSSLARGTNIHV. CDR3 nucleotide sequence: TGTACCAGCAGCTTAGCGCGGGGGACTAACATCCACGTC.

This clonotype was seen a handful of times. V is TRBV6-1 and J is TRBJ2-3, with 7 bases lining up with TRBD1. Germline values: CDR1 MNHNS, CDR2 SASEGT. CDR3 length equals 15 residues. V shed 9 bases and J 2 bases; nucleotides not matched to a gene: 11. The CDR3 sequence is CASTRGQRYTDTQYF. CDR3 in DNA: TGTGCCAGTACAAGGGGACAGCGATACACAGATACGCAGTATTTT.

This clonotype appeared a few times. The chain uses TRBV18 and TRBJ2-4, with D perhaps matching TRBD1 (6 bases). CDR1 KGHSH and CDR2 LQKENI come from the germline V gene. The CDR3 spans 13 residues. The V end was cut by 2 bases, the J end by 8 bases, with 10 bases between. Here the CDR3 reads CASSPGTMDIQYF. CDR3 coding DNA: TGTGCCAGCTCACCAGGGACAATGGACATTCAGTACTTC.

This clonotype was counted only a few times. The chain employs TRBV3-1 and TRBJ1-1; the D is unclear. CDR1 and CDR2 (germline): LGHDT, YNNKEL (reference sequence). The CDR3 has 13 amino acids. Between the trimmed V and J ends, which lost 2 bases and 5 bases, there was a span of 9 bases. The CDR3 nucleotides are TGTGCCAGCAGCCAATTTAGCAGAACTGAAGCTTTCTTT. This gives the protein CASSQFSRTEAFF.

A few counts support this clonotype. This chain joins TRBV14 and TRBJ2-7; D gene uncertain. Germline-derived CDR1 and CDR2 are SGHDN and FVKESK. The CDR3 has 13 residues. V was trimmed by 1 base and J by 6 bases, leaving 10 bases between them. This chain's CDR3 is CASSQAFRTEQYV. As DNA, the CDR3 is TGTGCCAGCAGCCAAGCATTCAGAACCGAGCAGTACGTC.

CDR3 sequence reads: CASSYEGSSYNEQFF. CDR3 sequence (DNA): TGTGCCAGCAGTTACGAGGGGAGTTCCTACAATGAGCAGTTCTTC. The chain employs TRBV6-2 or TRBV6-3 and TRBJ2-1; perhaps D is TRBD1 or TRBD2 (5 bases each). From germline, CDR1 is MNHEY and CDR2 SVGEGT. There are 15 residues in the CDR3. V lost 2 bases, J lost 1 base, and 9 bases lay in between.

The gene calls are TRBV25-1 and TRBJ2-3, with D perhaps matching TRBD1 (6 bases). Deletions cut 5 bases from V and 4 bases from J, with 19 bases between. The germline V gene has CDR1 MGHDK and CDR2 SYGVNS. This CDR3 has 16 residues. The CDR3 loop reads CASSFGAGARADTQYF. Written as DNA, the CDR3 is TGTGCCAGCAGTTTCGGGGCAGGGGCAAGGGCAGATACGCAGTATTTT.

This chain links TRBV7-8 with TRBJ2-7, with D perhaps assigned TRBD1 or TRBD2 (5 bases each). Germline CDR1 SGHVS, CDR2 FQNEAQ. The CDR3 runs 13 residues. The V end lost 5 bases, the J end lost 3 bases, and 11 bases lay between the germline ends. The chain's CDR3 is CASSRDRLYEQYV. The CDR3 region has the DNA TGTGCCAGCAGCCGGGACCGTCTCTACGAGCAGTACGTC.

Concerning this clonotype: The junction differs from germline at one of its ends, possibly a read error. This rearrangement joins TRBV4-1 to TRBJ2-1, with D possibly TRBD2 on 7 matching bases. The germline V gene has CDR1 MGHRA and CDR2 YSYEKL. The CDR3 is made up of 15 amino acids. CDR3 region: CASSQGGGPYNKQFF. As DNA, the CDR3 is TGCGCCAGCAGCCAAGGCGGGGGCCCCTACAATAAGCAGTTCTTC.

Many counts were recorded for this clonotype. CDR3 nucleotide sequence: TGTGCCAGCAGCTTTAAAGGGGCTGGGGAGCAGTACGTC. Translated: CASSFKGAGEQYV. The chain links TRBV7-9 to TRBJ2-7, with TRBD1 as a possible D gene (5 bases). The CDR3 spans 13 residues. V dropped 3 bases and J dropped 7 bases, with 13 bases sitting between them. Germline CDR1 and CDR2: SEHNR and FQNEAQ (reference sequence).

This clonotype was observed a few times. The J gene is TRBJ1-1, the V gene TRBV5-1, with 8 positions matching TRBD1. The CDR3 runs to 14 residues. With V trimmed by 4 bases and J by 5 bases, 7 bases remained unmatched. CDR1 is SGHRS, CDR2 YFSETQ, per germline. The CDR3 sequence is CASSPKQGETEAFF. The CDR3 DNA reads TGCGCCAGCAGCCCGAAACAGGGGGAAACTGAAGCTTTCTTT.

This clonotype has only a few counts. The gene calls are TRBV24-1 and TRBJ2-1, with 8 bases aligning to TRBD1. J gave up 10 bases and V 3 bases, and 4 bases lay outside the gene matches. This CDR3 comprises 13 residues. The germline gives CDR1 KGHDR, CDR2 SFDVKD. CDR3 in amino acids: CATSDGRTGEQFF. Written as DNA, the CDR3 is TGTGCCACCAGTGATGGGAGGACAGGGGAGCAGTTCTTC.

Notes on this clonotype: A single base separates this from a much larger clone, so it may be a read error. The V and J genes are TRBV28 and TRBJ2-5; a possible D gene is TRBD2 (5 bases). V lost 7 bases and J 5 bases, leaving 20 bases between the germline ends. The length of the CDR3 is 15 residues. Germline values: CDR1 MDHEN, CDR2 SYDVKM. The CDR3 here is CASNPQDRERETQYF. CDR3 coding DNA: TGTGCCAGCAACCCCCAGGACCGGGAACGGGAGACCCAGTACTTC.

V usage is TRBV7-3 and J usage is TRBJ1-1; D gene unclear. CDR1 and CDR2 from the germline V gene are SGHTA and FQGTGA. The CDR3 consists of 14 residues. V was trimmed by 1 base and J by 1 base, leaving 7 bases between them. The CDR3 nucleotides read TGTGCCAGCAGCTTAAATCCGGGGAACACTGAAGCTTTCTTT. It specifies CASSLNPGNTEAFF.

This clonotype was picked up a small number of times. The chain joins TRBV7-2 to TRBJ2-7; D remains ambiguous. Trimming removed 2 bases at V and 3 bases at J, with 8 bases between. The germline CDR1 and CDR2 sequences are SGHTA and FQGNSA. The CDR3 is 13 residues long. The CDR3 is CASSLMADYEQYV. The CDR3 nucleotides are TGTGCCAGCAGCTTAATGGCAGACTACGAGCAGTACGTC.

This clonotype was seen a handful of times. The chain uses TRBV7-2 and TRBJ2-7; possible D gene TRBD2, 6 bases. The CDR3 runs to 13 residues. Germline V gene data show CDR1 as SGHTA and CDR2 as FQGNSA. The V end was cut by 5 bases, the J end by 4 bases, with 12 bases between. The CDR3 DNA reads TGTGCCAGCAGCCCATTAGCGGATTACGAGCAGTACTTC. Translation: CASSPLADYEQYF. Full variable domain (outside the CDR3, taken from reference TRBV7-2 and TRBJ2-7): GAGVSQSPSNKVTEKGKDVELRCDPISGHTALYWYRQSLGQGLEFLIYFQGNSAPDKSGLPSDRFSAERTGGSVSTLTIQRTQQEDSAVYLCASSPLADYEQYFGPGTRLTVT.

The chain has TRBV7-3 and TRBJ2-1; D gene unclear. Trimming stripped 3 bases from V and 0 bases from J, with 12 bases between. Germline V CDR1 and CDR2: SGHTA, FQGTGA. CDR3 length: 16 residues. CDR3 in amino acids: CASSFQATSSYNEQFF. CDR3 bases: TGTGCCAGCAGCTTTCAGGCTACGAGCTCCTACAATGAGCAGTTCTTC.

This clonotype showed up just a few times. The chain carries TRBV6-8 and TRBJ2-3; 7 bases are a match to TRBD2. Per germline, CDR1 MNHGY and CDR2 SAAAGT. The CDR3 sequence is 17 residues long. The V gene end was trimmed by 3 bases and the J gene end by 4 bases; junction bases not matched to a gene: 13. CDR3 DNA: TGTGCCAGCAGTTATCTCCCGCGGGGGTATGGCGCAGATACGCAGTATTTT. Translation: CASSYLPRGYGADTQYF.

V and J are TRBV7-8 and TRBJ1-1; D perhaps matches TRBD1 (5 bases). The CDR3 sequence is 18 residues long. Trimming stripped 5 bases from V and 5 bases from J, with 27 bases between. Per germline, CDR1 SGHVS and CDR2 FQNEAQ. CDR3 nucleotide sequence: TGTGCCAGCAGCCAAATTTTAGGGGATAAACCTCACGGAACTGAAGCTTTCTTT. Amino acids: CASSQILGDKPHGTEAFF.

In this sample, this clonotype turned up a few times. DNA of the CDR3: TGCGCCAGCAGTGGCGGGGGGGCACAAGAGACCCAGTACTTC. Translated: CASSGGGAQETQYF. This chain connects TRBV4-1 to TRBJ2-5, with 9 positions matching TRBD2. The V and J ends lost 6 bases and 2 bases, in that order; junction bases with no gene match: 4. Germline V gene data show CDR1 as MGHRA and CDR2 as YSYEKL. This CDR3 has 14 residues.

The chain joins TRBV20-1 to TRBJ1-3; the D is unclear. V lost 6 bases to trimming and J lost 0 bases, with 12 bases between them. CDR1 DFQATT and CDR2 SNEGSKA come from the germline V gene (reference sequence). CDR3 length equals 14 residues. CDR3 residues: CSASAHSSGNTIYF. Here the CDR3 DNA reads TGCAGTGCCTCAGCCCACAGCTCTGGAAACACCATATATTTT.

J is TRBJ2-5 and V is TRBV7-9; D possibly corresponds to TRBD1 (6 bases). The CDR3 extends over 13 amino acids. Trimming stripped 6 bases from V and 5 bases from J, with 13 bases between. Germline CDR1 SEHNR, CDR2 FQNEAQ (reference sequence). CDR3 DNA: TGTGCCAGCAGTCCAGGGGTTGAGGAGACCCAGTACTTC. It encodes CASSPGVEETQYF. The whole variable domain, remainder taken from reference TRBV7-9 and TRBJ2-5, is DTGVSQNPRHKITKRGQNVTFRCDPISEHNRLYWYRQTLGQGPEFLTYFQNEAQLEKSRLLSDRFSAERPKGSFSTLEIQRTEQGDSAMYLCASSPGVEETQYFGPGTRLLVL.

This clonotype was seen many times. The rearrangement joins TRBV20-1 to TRBJ2-7; tentative D call: TRBD2 (6 bases). This CDR3 spans 14 amino acids. Germline V lookup: CDR1 DFQATT, CDR2 SNEGSKA (reference sequence). Trimming cost V 4 bases and J 3 bases, with 16 bases left between them. Here the CDR3 DNA reads TGCAGTGCTAAAGATCGGGTCGGGAGCTACGAGCAGTACTTC. This sequence encodes CSAKDRVGSYEQYF.

This clonotype was observed at least ten times. The genes are TRBV7-7 and TRBJ2-1; TRBD2 is a possible D gene (5 bases). Germline CDR1 reads SSHAT; CDR2 reads FNYEAQ (reference sequence). This CDR3 is built from 13 residues. V lost 1 base to trimming and J lost 8 bases, with 9 bases between them. CDR3 bases: TGTGCCAGCAGCTTAGACGGGGTGGATGAGCAGTTCTTC. Amino acid sequence: CASSLDGVDEQFF.

The V gene is TRBV5-5, the J gene TRBJ1-1; 7 bases fit TRBD1. Germline V gene sequence: CDR1 SGHKS, CDR2 YYEKEE (reference sequence). The CDR3 runs to 16 residues. V was pared by 4 bases and J by 2 bases, with 11 bases of the junction left unmatched. CDR3 region: CASSEYPGTANTEAFF. The CDR3 DNA sequence: TGTGCCAGCAGCGAGTACCCCGGGACAGCAAACACTGAAGCTTTCTTT.

The rearrangement links TRBV30 to TRBJ2-1; D perhaps matches TRBD2 (5 bases). The CDR3 is 14 amino acids. The germline V gene encodes CDR1 GTSNPN and CDR2 SVGIG (reference sequence). Trimming cost V 5 bases and J 1 base, with 12 bases left between them. The CDR3 protein is CAWAGVSSYNEQFF. The CDR3 region has the DNA TGTGCCTGGGCCGGGGTGAGTTCCTACAATGAGCAGTTCTTC.

The rearrangement links TRBV20-1 to TRBJ2-7, with D perhaps TRBD1 or TRBD2 (5 bases each). CDR3 length equals 14 residues. The V and J ends lost 5 bases and 2 bases respectively, with 16 bases between them. Germline assignment: CDR1 DFQATT and CDR2 SNEGSKA (reference sequence). The CDR3 DNA sequence: TGCAGTGCTGCCGGGACCCCAGGAACCTACGAGCAGTACTTC. Protein product: CSAAGTPGTYEQYF.